The 29 T cell receptor beta chains below all came from one sample that was sequenced in a study of neurological immune-mediated disorders. TCRdb itself ran the 5' RACE reads through MiXCR, one entry per CDR3 protein. The data contain 70,000 or so distinct CDR3 sequences, roughly 3.1% of them singletons. The sequencing sample was made of PBMCs. Receptor source: a woman in her forties or fifties with multiple sclerosis.

This clonotype occurred many times. The chain couples TRBV5-6 to TRBJ2-7, with no clear D. The CDR3 extends over 14 amino acids. CDR1 and CDR2 (germline): SGHDT, YYEEEE. The V end was cut by 3 bases, the J end by 6 bases, with 16 bases between. Here the CDR3 reads CASSSAGPSSEQYV. CDR3 sequence (DNA): TGTGCCAGCAGCTCCGCCGGTCCGAGCTCCGAGCAGTACGTC.

This clonotype was seen many times. This chain connects TRBV7-2 to TRBJ2-5; 7 bases fit TRBD1. Germline lookup yields CDR1 SGHTA and CDR2 FQGNSA. This CDR3 is built from 13 residues. V was clipped by 5 bases and J by 8 bases; unmatched bases: 8. CDR3 nucleotides: TGTGCCAGCAGCCCCAGGGGGAGATACACCCAGTACTTC. Translation: CASSPRGRYTQYF.

This clonotype came up many times. The chain links TRBV19 to TRBJ2-7, with a possible D match to TRBD2 (6 bases). The V end lost 5 bases, the J end lost 0 bases, and 11 bases lay between the germline ends. The germline CDR1 and CDR2 sequences are LNHDA and SQIVND (reference sequence). The CDR3 has 14 amino acids. CDR3 in amino acids: CASSRGASSYEQYF. The CDR3 DNA is TGTGCCAGTAGTCGCGGGGCTAGCTCCTACGAGCAGTACTTC.

Ten or more counts support this clonotype. The chain employs TRBV6-1 and TRBJ2-1, with TRBD1 matching 8 bases. Germline-derived CDR1 and CDR2 are MNHNS and SASEGT. CDR3 length equals 13 residues. Trimming cost V 6 bases and J 12 bases; bases outside gene matches: 10. The CDR3 reads CASSLSQGDGQFF. Written as DNA, the CDR3 is TGTGCCAGCAGCCTTTCACAGGGGGATGGGCAGTTCTTC.

This clonotype showed up many times. The chain couples TRBV29-1 to TRBJ1-2, with D possibly matching TRBD1 (5 bases). This CDR3 is 13 amino acids long. Looked up from germline, CDR1 is SQVTM and CDR2 is ANQGSEA. V was pared by 2 bases and J by 11 bases, with 18 bases between. The CDR3 nucleotides read TGCAGCGTTGAATACGGCGGGACTATGGGGTACACCTTC. This translates into CSVEYGGTMGYTF.

At least ten counts were recorded for this clonotype. As DNA, the CDR3 is TGCGCCAGCAGCTTGGAGGGGGGGCGAAATGAGCAGTTCTTC. It specifies CASSLEGGRNEQFF. The chain carries TRBV5-1 and TRBJ2-1; D may be TRBD2 (7 bases). Germline values: CDR1 SGHRS, CDR2 YFSETQ. Trimming removed 0 bases at V and 7 bases at J, with 11 bases between. The CDR3 sequence is 14 residues long.

The sample holds many counts of this clonotype. DNA for the CDR3: TGTGCCAGCTCACCGTCGGAGGGTCTTGAGACCCAGTACTTC. It encodes CASSPSEGLETQYF. This chain joins TRBV18 and TRBJ2-5, with D possibly being TRBD2 (6 bases). This CDR3 contains 14 residues. Trimming cost V 3 bases and J 5 bases, with 13 bases left between them. The V gene's germline CDR1 is KGHSH and CDR2 LQKENI.

This clonotype has a count of ten or more. This rearrangement joins TRBV20-1 to TRBJ1-6, with D unclear. V lost 5 bases and J 6 bases, leaving 11 bases between the germline ends. Looked up from germline, CDR1 is DFQATT and CDR2 is SNEGSKA (reference sequence). CDR3 size: 13 residues. In DNA form, the CDR3 reads TGCAGTGCTTCGTGGACGCCTAATTCACCCCTCCACTTT. Translated, it gives CSASWTPNSPLHF.

The sample holds many counts of this clonotype. J is TRBJ2-3 and V is TRBV2; 7 nucleotides line up with TRBD1. The V gene end was trimmed by 5 bases and the J gene end by 7 bases; junction bases not matched to a gene: 6. Germline CDR1 reads SNHLY; CDR2 reads FYNNEI. CDR3 length: 13 amino acids. CDR3 nucleotide sequence: TGTGCCAGCAGTATTGAACAGGGGAATACGCAGTATTTT. Translation gives CASSIEQGNTQYF.

This clonotype showed up many times. The chain joins TRBV20-1 to TRBJ1-1, with D possibly being TRBD1 (5 bases). The CDR3 has 13 amino acids. Germline CDR1 is DFQATT and CDR2 is SNEGSKA (reference sequence). V was shortened by 6 bases and J by 0 bases, with 11 bases between the two germline ends. The CDR3 nucleotides are TGCAGTGCCTCCAGGGATATGAACACTGAAGCTTTCTTT. It encodes CSASRDMNTEAFF.

The genes are TRBV7-2 and TRBJ2-1; 11 nucleotides align to TRBD1. Per the germline V gene, CDR1 is SGHTA and CDR2 is FQGNSA. The CDR3 consists of 16 residues. J was trimmed by 9 bases and V by 1 base; bases with no gene match: 8. The CDR3 reads CASSLGGTGGFVEQFF. DNA for the CDR3: TGTGCCAGCAGCTTAGGTGGGACAGGGGGTTTTGTTGAGCAGTTCTTC.

V gene TRBV20-1 combines with J gene TRBJ1-1; D uncertain. In germline, CDR1 is DFQATT, CDR2 SNEGSKA (reference sequence). Between the trimmed V and J ends, which lost 3 bases and 0 bases, there was a span of 8 bases. The CDR3 length is 13 residues. The DNA of the CDR3 is TGCAGTGCTAGCGGGGATCTGAACACTGAAGCTTTCTTT. Translation: CSASGDLNTEAFF.

This clonotype was picked up a small number of times. Relative to the germline gene, one junction end is altered; a read error may explain this. This chain connects TRBV6-1 to TRBJ1-2; D remains unclear. Germline values: CDR1 MNHNS, CDR2 SASEGT. This CDR3 spans 15 amino acids. Written as DNA, the CDR3 is TGTGCCAGCAGTGACGTCGGAGCTTGGGTTGTCGGACCACACTTC. Its translation is CASSDVGAWVVGPHF.

In this sample, this clonotype turned up many times. The J gene is TRBJ2-2, the V gene TRBV12-3 or TRBV12-4; D remains unclear. The CDR3 is 15 residues long. V was pared by 3 bases and J by 3 bases, with 11 bases between. The chain's CDR3 is CASSLRIADTGELFF. In DNA form, the CDR3 reads TGTGCCAGCAGTTTGAGAATAGCTGACACCGGGGAGCTGTTTTTT.

This clonotype was seen ten or more times. The rearrangement joins TRBV27 to TRBJ1-5, with 7 bases that match TRBD1. Germline V gene data show CDR1 as MNHEY and CDR2 as SMNVEV (reference sequence). V shed 6 bases and J 5 bases; nucleotides not matched to a gene: 16. This CDR3 is built from 17 residues. The CDR3 DNA follows: TGTGCCAGCAGACCTTTGACAGGGTCTGCGGTGGATCAGCCCCAGCATTTT. Its protein is CASRPLTGSAVDQPQHF.

This clonotype was recorded many times. V gene TRBV9 combines with J gene TRBJ2-2, with 7 bases matching TRBD2. The V and J ends lost 4 bases and 1 base, in that order; junction bases with no gene match: 16. The germline V gene has CDR1 SGDLS and CDR2 YYNGEE. This CDR3 is 19 amino acids long. Written as DNA, the CDR3 is TGTGCCAGCAGCCCCCACCCCACCTCTAGCGGATGGAACACCGGGGAGCTGTTTTTT. This gives the protein CASSPHPTSSGWNTGELFF. The entire variable domain, with the rest obtained from reference TRBV9 and TRBJ2-2, is as follows: DSGVTQTPKHLITATGQRVTLRCSPRSGDLSVYWYQQSLDQGLQFLIQYYNGEERAKGNILERFSAQQFPDLHSELNLSSLELGDSALYFCASSPHPTSSGWNTGELFFGEGSRLTVL.

This clonotype was found many times. The chain joins TRBV6-2 or TRBV6-3 to TRBJ2-5; 8 bases fit TRBD2. The germline gives CDR1 MNHEY, CDR2 SVGEGT. Trimming removed 8 bases from V and 5 bases from J; junction bases left unmatched: 10. This CDR3 contains 14 residues. The CDR3 here is CASARAGGRETQYF. For the CDR3, the DNA is TGTGCCAGCGCTCGGGCGGGAGGTCGGGAGACCCAGTACTTC.

This clonotype has a count of ten or more. This chain links TRBV10-3 with TRBJ2-7; the match to TRBD1 covers 7 bases. The CDR3 consists of 14 residues. Trimming removed 6 bases from V and 3 bases from J; junction bases left unmatched: 8. The germline CDR1 and CDR2 sequences are ENHRY and SYGVKD. The CDR3 here is CAISPGTANYEQYF. For the CDR3, the DNA is TGTGCCATCAGCCCCGGGACAGCAAACTACGAGCAGTACTTC.

This clonotype was observed at least ten times. The chain has TRBV12-3 or TRBV12-4 and TRBJ2-3; 9 bases are shared with TRBD2. The CDR3 is 15 amino acids. With V trimmed by 2 bases and J by 2 bases, 2 bases remained unmatched. The CDR3 loop is CASSLSGGSTDTQYF. Here the CDR3 DNA reads TGTGCCAGCAGTTTAAGCGGGGGGTCCACAGATACGCAGTATTTT.

This clonotype showed up many times. V usage is TRBV3-1 and J usage is TRBJ2-1, with D possibly being TRBD2 (6 bases). CDR1 LGHDT and CDR2 YNNKEL come from the germline V gene (reference sequence). Trimming left V 0 bases short and J 8 bases short, with 17 bases between. The CDR3 consists of 16 residues. CDR3 coding DNA: TGTGCCAGCAGCCAAGATACCGGGAGTTTTCTCGATGAGCAGTTCTTC. It is translated as CASSQDTGSFLDEQFF.

This clonotype was seen many times. The CDR3 nucleotides are TGTGCCAGCAGACGGGGACAGGGGGCCGGTGGGGAGCTGTTTTTT. Encoded protein: CASRRGQGAGGELFF. The chain couples TRBV12-3 or TRBV12-4 to TRBJ2-2, with TRBD1 identical over 12 bases. After removal of 6 bases from V and 8 bases from J, the junction contained 7 bases not matched to a gene. The CDR3 length is 15 residues.

This clonotype was observed many times. The chain recombines TRBV6-1 with TRBJ2-3, with D hard to call. The CDR3 sequence is 13 residues long. V gave up 7 bases and J gave up 4 bases, with 12 bases separating them. Germline loops: CDR1 MNHNS, CDR2 SASEGT. The chain's CDR3 is CASTVAKPDTQYF. The CDR3 DNA reads as TGTGCCAGCACGGTCGCTAAACCAGATACGCAGTATTTT.

V is TRBV11-3 and J is TRBJ1-1; 9 nucleotides match TRBD1. V lost 4 bases to trimming and J lost 3 bases; unmatched junction nucleotides: 9. CDR3 length: 16 amino acids. Germline CDR1 is SGHNT and CDR2 is YENEEA. CDR3 loop: CASSSDRGLEDTEAFF. The CDR3 DNA is TGTGCCAGCAGCTCAGACAGGGGGTTGGAGGACACTGAAGCTTTCTTT.

This clonotype occurred many times. Here the CDR3 reads CASSSGTGGTDTQYF. CDR3 DNA: TGTGCCAGCAGTTCCGGGACAGGGGGAACAGATACGCAGTATTTT. V gene TRBV12-3 or TRBV12-4 combines with J gene TRBJ2-3, with 11 bases that match TRBD1. V trimming: 4 bases; J trimming: 3 bases; junction bases outside the gene matches: 3. The CDR3 spans 15 residues.

This clonotype was recorded at least ten times. The rearrangement links TRBV20-1 to TRBJ1-2, with D perhaps TRBD1 (6 bases). CDR3 length: 12 amino acids. Germline values: CDR1 DFQATT, CDR2 SNEGSKA (reference sequence). Trimming removed 1 base from V and 5 bases from J, with 8 bases in between. For the CDR3, the DNA is TGCAGTGCTAGAGTACAGGGATATGGCTACACCTTC. Protein product: CSARVQGYGYTF.

This clonotype was counted at least ten times. The chain carries TRBV6-8 and TRBJ1-1; the D is unclear. The CDR3 spans 16 residues. V was pared by 5 bases and J by 1 base, with 17 bases between. Looked up from germline, CDR1 is MNHGY and CDR2 is SAAAGT. The CDR3 sequence: CASSRPGGTTNTEAFF. For the CDR3, the DNA is TGTGCCAGCAGTCGCCCTGGAGGAACTACGAACACTGAAGCTTTCTTT.

This clonotype has a count of ten or more. The chain combines TRBV19 with TRBJ2-7, with TRBD1 matching 9 bases. J lost 5 bases, V lost 6 bases, and 11 bases had no gene match. Germline V gene sequence: CDR1 LNHDA, CDR2 SQIVND (reference sequence). CDR3 length: 15 residues. The CDR3 nucleotides are TGTGCCAGTAGACGTACAGGGGGCGCTAGAAACGAGCAGTACTTC. It specifies CASRRTGGARNEQYF.

The gene calls are TRBV6-1 and TRBJ2-7; 8 positions agree with TRBD2. The V segment lost 7 bases and the J segment 6 bases; nucleotides outside the gene matches: 14. The CDR3 covers 15 residues. Germline V CDR1 and CDR2: MNHNS, SASEGT. CDR3 nucleotide sequence: TGTGCCAGCAAGGCCTATTTCGGGAGGGCCGTCGAGCAGTACTTC. As protein: CASKAYFGRAVEQYF.

This clonotype was seen many times. This sequence joins TRBV2 and TRBJ2-1, with 10 positions matching TRBD2. Per the germline V gene, CDR1 is SNHLY and CDR2 is FYNNEI. The CDR3 is made up of 17 amino acids. After removal of 4 bases from V and 2 bases from J, the junction contained 8 bases not matched to a gene. CDR3 sequence (DNA): TGTGCCAGCAGTGGTGACTTAGCGGGAGGCCCCTACAATGAGCAGTTCTTC. The encoded protein is CASSGDLAGGPYNEQFF.